Each of the 24 T cell receptor beta chains below was sequenced from the same sample in a study of Ad26.COV2.S vaccination and SARS-CoV-2 variants. Using immunoSEQ multiplex PCR, the repertoire was profiled, and TCRdb retains in-frame clones only, with some absent. This table holds 300,000 to 500,000 clones, 70% to 90% found once. Treatment given: over 15 received Ad26.COV2.S at low or high dose, single or two shots; about 5 received placebo; per-sample allocation not given. Day 63 after the first injection of vaccine or placebo was the sampling time. The sequenced sample was peripheral blood, obtained in a trial of Ad26.COV2.S vaccine versus placebo. These receptors were collected from a person aged 18-65 years who received the Ad26.COV2.S COVID-19 vaccine or a placebo.

The chain combines TRBV4-3 with TRBJ1-1; TRBD1 matches 10 bases. The junction had 3 bases not matched to a gene; V was cut back by 1 base and J by 4 bases. The CDR3 totals 15 residues. Germline loops: CDR1 LGHNA, CDR2 YSLEER. CDR3 region: CASSQGRDRGTEAFF. CDR3 DNA: TGCGCCAGCAGCCAAGGGAGGGACAGGGGCACTGAAGCTTTCTTT.

V usage is TRBV5-1 and J usage is TRBJ2-7; no definite D call. The V gene's germline CDR1 is SGHRS and CDR2 YFSETQ. V was pared by 1 base and J by 0 bases, with 8 bases between. This CDR3 is built from 14 residues. CDR3 DNA: TGCGCCAGCAGCTTGTCCGATAGCTCCTACGAGCAGTACTTC. This gives the protein CASSLSDSSYEQYF.

The V call is TRBV6-2 or TRBV6-3, the J call TRBJ2-7; D is uncertain. V was trimmed by 5 bases and J by 2 bases, leaving 13 bases between them. The CDR3 is 14 amino acids. CDR1 is MNHEY and CDR2 is SVGEGT in the germline V gene. CDR3 protein: CASSADWSTYEQYF. CDR3 bases: TGTGCCAGCAGTGCCGACTGGTCCACCTACGAGCAGTACTTC.

V usage is TRBV7-2 and J usage is TRBJ2-7; tentatively, D is TRBD2 (6 bases). V lost 0 bases to trimming and J lost 2 bases, with 14 bases between them. The CDR3 is 16 residues long. Per the germline V gene, CDR1 is SGHTA and CDR2 is FQGNSA. CDR3 DNA: TGTGCCAGCAGCTTAGCAGGGCGGGGTCCTACCTACGAGCAGTACTTC. It codes for CASSLAGRGPTYEQYF.

This rearrangement joins TRBV27 to TRBJ1-6; D is uncertain. The CDR3 length is 18 residues. V shed 2 bases and J shed 0 bases, with 14 bases lying between them. CDR1 and CDR2 (germline): MNHEY, SMNVEV (reference sequence). The CDR3 DNA reads as TGTGCCAGCAGTTTAAAGTCATGGGGAAGCTCCTATAATTCACCCCTCCACTTT. Amino acids: CASSLKSWGSSYNSPLHF.

V gene TRBV6-5 combines with J gene TRBJ1-6, with D possibly TRBD1 on 5 matching bases. Trimming took 2 bases from V and 3 from J, leaving 8 bases between them. CDR1 and CDR2 from the germline V gene are MNHEY and SVGAGI. The CDR3 sequence is 15 residues long. CDR3 region: CASSYGGSYNSPLHF. The CDR3 nucleotides are TGTGCCAGCAGTTACGGGGGGAGCTATAATTCACCCCTCCACTTT.

J is TRBJ1-2 and V is TRBV7-9; D unclear. The germline CDR1 and CDR2 sequences are SEHNR and FQNEAQ (reference sequence). Trimming left V 4 bases short and J 8 bases short, with 17 bases between. The CDR3 spans 14 residues. Written as DNA, the CDR3 is TGTGCCAGCAGCTCCGTCGGGGAGGGAAGCGGCTACACCTTC. Residues: CASSSVGEGSGYTF.

As DNA, the CDR3 is TGTGCCAGCAGCTTCAACAGGGTGTCGGTCAATGAGCAGTTCTTC. Amino acid sequence: CASSFNRVSVNEQFF. The chain employs TRBV11-2 and TRBJ2-1, with a weak D call TRBD1 (6 bases). V gave up 3 bases and J gave up 6 bases, with 15 bases separating them. The V gene's germline CDR1 is SGHAT and CDR2 FQNNGV. The CDR3 is made up of 15 amino acids.

This rearrangement joins TRBV15 to TRBJ1-4, with 10 bases lining up with TRBD1. The CDR3 contains 15 residues. Germline lookup yields CDR1 LNHNV and CDR2 YYDKDF (reference sequence). Germline trimming cut 4 bases from V and 3 bases from J; bases unmatched to any gene: 2. The CDR3 sequence: CATSIDRGPNEKLFF. The CDR3 DNA reads TGTGCCACCAGCATCGACAGGGGGCCTAATGAAAAACTGTTTTTT.

This clone was seen just once. The DNA for the CDR3 is TGTGCCAGCGGTAGCGGGGGGGCACTATCGGGGACCCAGTACTTC. It specifies CASGSGGALSGTQYF. The genes are TRBV6-5 and TRBJ2-5; 11 bases are shared with TRBD2. J gave up 7 bases and V 8 bases, and 12 bases lay outside the gene matches. The CDR3 has 15 residues. Germline V gives CDR1 MNHEY, CDR2 SVGAGI.

This rearrangement joins TRBV4-1 to TRBJ1-5, with D tentatively TRBD1 (5 bases). The length of the CDR3 is 16 residues. V was cut by 1 base and J by 3 bases, with 13 bases left in between. Germline CDR1 reads MGHRA; CDR2 reads YSYEKL. The CDR3 protein is CASSQGRAGTNQPQHF. Here the CDR3 DNA reads TGCGCCAGCAGCCAAGGGCGAGCAGGGACCAATCAGCCCCAGCATTTT.

This clone is a singleton in its sample. The gene calls are TRBV5-4 and TRBJ2-7, with D possibly called TRBD1 or TRBD2 (6 bases each). V was shortened by 4 bases and J by 4 bases, with 15 bases between the two germline ends. The length of the CDR3 is 14 residues. The germline V gene has CDR1 SGHNT and CDR2 YYREEE (reference sequence). The CDR3 DNA reads as TGTGCCAGCAGCAGGTGGGGGGCGAGATACGAGCAGTACTTC. Amino acids: CASSRWGARYEQYF.

This chain links TRBV6-5 with TRBJ2-7; 9 bases are shared with TRBD1. The V gene end was trimmed by 6 bases and the J gene end by 3 bases; junction bases not matched to a gene: 3. The germline CDR1 and CDR2 sequences are MNHEY and SVGAGI. This CDR3 is 13 amino acids long. For the CDR3, the DNA is TGTGCCAGCAGAGGACAGGGGCACTACGAGCAGTACTTC. Its protein is CASRGQGHYEQYF.

The CDR3 DNA reads as TGTGCCAGCAGTTACTCGGTCCGGGAAGACTACGAGCAGTACTTC. It codes for CASSYSVREDYEQYF. This rearrangement joins TRBV6-2 or TRBV6-3 to TRBJ2-7, with D perhaps matching TRBD2 (5 bases). Germline CDR1 and CDR2: MNHEY and SVGEGT. The CDR3 extends over 15 amino acids. Trimming pared 0 bases from V and 3 bases from J, leaving 12 bases between.

The chain couples TRBV4-1 to TRBJ2-7; D remains ambiguous. Trimming cost V 0 bases and J 2 bases, with 11 bases left between them. Looked up from germline, CDR1 is MGHRA and CDR2 is YSYEKL. The CDR3 is 15 amino acids. DNA of the CDR3: TGCGCCAGCAGCCAAGAAGCTATCACTGCCTACGAGCAGTACTTC. Residues: CASSQEAITAYEQYF.

CDR3 residues: CASREGGHTEAFF. In DNA, the CDR3 is TGTGCCAGCAGGGAAGGGGGCCACACTGAAGCTTTCTTT. V and J are TRBV7-8 and TRBJ1-1, with 7 bases fitting TRBD1. This CDR3 region has 13 residues. J gave up 3 bases and V 6 bases, and 4 bases lay outside the gene matches. Germline values: CDR1 SGHVS, CDR2 FQNEAQ.

This clone has more than one count but fewer than ten. The CDR3 loop reads CASSLSAEVGSGELFF. DNA for the CDR3: TGTGCCAGCAGTTTATCGGCTGAAGTCGGGTCCGGGGAGCTGTTTTTT. J is TRBJ2-2 and V is TRBV27; D ambiguous. CDR1 and CDR2 (germline): MNHEY, SMNVEV (reference sequence). V dropped 0 bases and J dropped 6 bases, with 14 bases sitting between them. The CDR3 has 16 amino acids.

The V and J genes are TRBV5-1 and TRBJ2-7; 13 nucleotides line up with TRBD2. Germline CDR1 SGHRS, CDR2 YFSETQ. With V trimmed by 4 bases and J by 4 bases, 8 bases remained unmatched. The CDR3 totals 16 residues. The CDR3: CASSPTLTSGGYEQYF. For the CDR3, the DNA is TGCGCCAGCAGCCCAACCCTGACTAGCGGGGGGTACGAGCAGTACTTC.

This clone was detected once. V usage is TRBV2 and J usage is TRBJ1-1; perhaps TRBD1 as D (6 bases). The V gene lost 8 bases and the J gene lost 4 bases, with 11 bases spanning the gap. Germline V gives CDR1 SNHLY, CDR2 FYNNEI. The CDR3 is 12 amino acids. CDR3 bases: TGTGCCAGCCGGAGACAGGCCACTGAAGCTTTCTTT. Translated, it gives CASRRQATEAFF. Combining the CDR3 with reference TRBV2 and TRBJ1-1 gives the whole variable domain EPEVTQTPSHQVTQMGQEVILRCVPISNHLYFYWYRQILGQKVEFLVSFYNNEISEKSEIFDDQFSVERPDGSNFTLKIRSTKLEDSAMYFCASRRQATEAFFGQGTRLTVV.

The chain employs TRBV6-5 and TRBJ2-7; D unclear. V was trimmed by 6 bases and J by 0 bases, leaving 15 bases between them. This CDR3 spans 15 amino acids. Germline-derived CDR1 and CDR2 are MNHEY and SVGAGI. The CDR3, as DNA: TGTGCCAGCAGGACGCGTAAGGTGAGCTCCTACGAGCAGTACTTC. Amino acids: CASRTRKVSSYEQYF.

The chain has TRBV4-1 and TRBJ1-6; D is uncertain. The CDR3 consists of 19 residues. Trimming took 1 base from V and 0 from J, leaving 16 bases between them. Per the germline V gene, CDR1 is MGHRA and CDR2 is YSYEKL. CDR3 in amino acids: CASSQGLSGLSSYNSPLHF. In DNA form, the CDR3 reads TGCGCCAGCAGCCAAGGACTGTCGGGGTTAAGCTCCTATAATTCACCCCTCCACTTT.

The chain carries TRBV4-1 and TRBJ1-1; D not resolved. Germline CDR1 reads MGHRA; CDR2 reads YSYEKL. V lost 1 base to trimming and J lost 4 bases, with 13 bases between them. CDR3 length: 15 residues. CDR3 region: CASSQVVRASTEAFF. CDR3 nucleotides: TGCGCCAGCAGCCAAGTAGTTAGGGCCAGCACTGAAGCTTTCTTT.

The gene calls are TRBV7-7 and TRBJ2-7, with 9 nucleotides matching TRBD1. CDR3 length equals 19 residues. J was trimmed by 0 bases and V by 5 bases; bases with no gene match: 17. CDR1 is SSHAT and CDR2 is FNYEAQ in the germline V gene (reference sequence). The CDR3 sequence is CASSLRDRVATLTSYEQYF. The CDR3 DNA sequence: TGTGCCAGCAGCCTCCGGGACAGGGTAGCTACTTTGACCTCCTACGAGCAGTACTTC.

The chain joins TRBV27 to TRBJ2-2; perhaps TRBD1 as D (6 bases). The CDR3 extends over 15 amino acids. Germline V lookup: CDR1 MNHEY, CDR2 SMNVEV (reference sequence). Deletions cut 2 bases from V and 6 bases from J, with 13 bases between. The CDR3 sequence: CASSLLGTKAGELFF. In DNA, the CDR3 is TGTGCCAGCAGTTTACTTGGGACAAAGGCCGGGGAGCTGTTTTTT.